This is a list of T cell receptor beta chains from one sample in a study of blood T cell repertoires in COVID-19. Sequencing was performed with immunoSEQ multiplex PCR; in TCRdb, only in-frame clones are kept and a portion is missing. The data show about 200,000 clones, around four fifths seen once. What was sequenced was peripheral blood. All receptors derive from a man between 60 and 75 years old with COVID-19, enrolled during active disease. Each CDR3 is given with its conserved first and last residue. A D gene is named only where the DNA matches it firmly.

V gene: TRBV4-1; J gene: TRBJ1-6; D gene: TRBD1; CDR3 protein: CASSRQDRDLSPLHF
V gene: TRBV2; J gene: TRBJ1-1; D gene: -; CDR3 protein: CASGLRQTGIEAFF
V gene: TRBV10-3; J gene: TRBJ1-2; D gene: -; CDR3 protein: CAISGGQGKGYTF
V gene: TRBV7-3; J gene: TRBJ2-2; D gene: TRBD2; CDR3 protein: CASSGLEMGELFF
V gene: TRBV9; J gene: TRBJ2-2; D gene: -; CDR3 protein: CASSPLATGELFF
V gene: TRBV18; J gene: TRBJ1-1; D gene: -; CDR3 protein: CASSVGHINTEAFF
V gene: TRBV5-1; J gene: TRBJ2-2; D gene: -; CDR3 protein: CASSLGQMNTGELFF
V gene: TRBV6-5; J gene: TRBJ1-1; D gene: -; CDR3 protein: CASSYKGAEAFF
V gene: TRBV4-1; J gene: TRBJ1-1; D gene: -; CDR3 protein: CASSQASGATEAFF
V gene: TRBV7-9; J gene: TRBJ1-1; D gene: TRBD1; CDR3 protein: CASSSTTTTGGVATFF
V gene: TRBV6-6; J gene: TRBJ2-1; D gene: TRBD1; CDR3 protein: CASSPTGARGIYNEQFF